This TCR beta chain came from a study of CD8+CD57+ T cells in acquired aplastic anemia. The CDR3 runs 16 residues. Germline CDR1 LGHDT, CDR2 YNNKEL (reference sequence). With 2 bases removed from V and 0 bases from J, the gap between germline ends came to 11 bases. Template material for TCR beta VDJ and CDR3 profiling consisted of genomic DNA. TCRdb reprocessed the reads via MiXCR and lists one record per CDR3 protein. The table includes tens of thousands of distinct CDR3 sequences, approximately 63% detected once. Flow cytometry had shown expanded CD8+CD57+ cells in the patients chosen for sequencing. In all patients, the disease was severe acquired aplastic anemia. This clonotype turned up a few times.

The origin of this receptor is a human donor with aplastic anemia. Sequenced input: sorted CD4+, CD8+, or CD8+CD57+ T cells (not recorded which) from PBMCs. The rearrangement links TRBV3-1 to TRBJ1-5; D remains unclear. The CDR3 loop is CASSQSLVPSNQPQHF. For the CDR3, the DNA is TGTGCCAGCAGCCAAAGTTTGGTCCCTAGCAATCAGCCCCAGCATTTT.